Presented here are 5 T cell receptor beta chains from one specimen sequenced in a study of T-cell reconstitution after alpha-beta-depleted transplantation in children. A TCRbeta library incorporating unique molecular identifiers was prepared. From the PCR reads, TCRdb called clonotypes with MiXCR, one entry per CDR3 protein. Among some 150,000 distinct CDR3 sequences listed, more than 8% were seen once. The starting material was PBMCs, mostly from graft donor cells, obtained 180 days after TCRalphabeta/CD19-depleted stem cell transplant. These receptors were collected from a female patient aged 2-9 years who had a stem cell transplant for congenital amegakaryocytic thrombocytopenia, so the T cells may come from the graft donor.

The chain couples TRBV21-1 to TRBJ2-3. TRBV21-1 is listed as a pseudogene. The CDR3 consists of 16 residues. This chain's CDR3 is CASSKGPKKRTDTQYF. CDR3 coding DNA: TGTGCCAGCAGCAAAGGACCTAAGAAGCGCACAGATACGCAGTATTTT.

Ten or more counts support this clonotype. The gene calls are TRBV29-1 and TRBJ2-1; maybe TRBD1 (7 bases). V was cut by 4 bases and J by 9 bases, with 16 bases left in between. Germline assignment: CDR1 SQVTM and CDR2 ANQGSEA. The CDR3 is made up of 13 amino acids. The CDR3 protein is CSVGTGGIFEQFF. DNA for the CDR3: TGCAGCGTTGGGACAGGCGGGATTTTTGAGCAGTTCTTC.

This clonotype showed up many times. This rearrangement joins TRBV5-1 to TRBJ1-3; D is perhaps TRBD1 (6 bases). This CDR3 has 14 residues. V was clipped by 4 bases and J by 9 bases, with 17 bases between them. Looked up from germline, CDR1 is SGHRS and CDR2 is YFSETQ. CDR3 bases: TGCGCCAGCAGCATCGGACAGAGGGAAACCACCATATATTTT. Its protein product is CASSIGQRETTIYF.

This clonotype was observed at least ten times. The rearrangement uses TRBV20-1 and TRBJ2-1; the match to TRBD2 covers 16 bases. J was trimmed by 0 bases and V by 5 bases; bases with no gene match: 13. The germline V gene has CDR1 DFQATT and CDR2 SNEGSKA (reference sequence). This CDR3 has 20 residues. Written as DNA, the CDR3 is TGCAGTGCTTATGTGCCGGGACTAGCGGGAGGGTTAAGCTCCTACAATGAGCAGTTCTTC. Its protein is CSAYVPGLAGGLSSYNEQFF.

This chain joins TRBV9 and TRBJ2-3, with 7 bases aligning to TRBD1. From germline, CDR1 is SGDLS and CDR2 YYNGEE. J gave up 5 bases and V 3 bases, and 3 bases lay outside the gene matches. The CDR3 runs 13 residues. CDR3 sequence: CASSGRGIDTQYF. The CDR3, as DNA: TGTGCCAGCAGCGGCAGGGGGATAGATACGCAGTATTTT.